A selection of T cell receptor beta chains follows, all from one sample in a study of blood T cell repertoires in COVID-19. The table came from immunoSEQ multiplex PCR; TCRdb's copy has only in-frame clones and leaves some out. The sample holds a few hundred thousand clones, 75% to 90% seen once. The sequencing input was PBMCs or T cells enriched from blood (not recorded which). The receptors here all came from a woman in her twenties or thirties who had been exposed to COVID-19. The conserved cysteine and the conserved F or W are not part of the CDR3 here.

v_call | cdr3_aa
TRBV10-3 | AISEGAGAAGNTIY
TRBV12-3/TRBV12-4 | ASSLRGRETQY
TRBV5-1 | ASSLRGEQF
TRBV10-1 | ASSEKAGNLYEAF
TRBV9 | ASSAYREGQPQH
TRBV19 | ASSIAVASGNTIY
TRBV5-1 | ASSKSSYEQY
TRBV7-2 | ASSQPTGLVSVEQY
TRBV13 | ASRGLRGGSPTDTQY
TRBV5-1 | ASSWTSGEAGELF
TRBV10-3 | AISRGEGAGNTIY
TRBV9 | ASSVGGTGLSEAF
TRBV10-2 | ASSEQGGYGYT
TRBV7-9 | ASSPGSPGDLGNTIY
TRBV7-8 | ASSLAGTGAYEQY
TRBV7-9 | ASSLFRSLSGNTIY
TRBV27 | ASSFAPGQPSQH
TRBV6-5 | ASSYWGDMNTEAF
TRBV5-1 | ASSSQAVQETQY
TRBV9 | ASSLTGGFTDTQY
TRBV2 | ASSERGEQY
TRBV27 | ASSLGDRPYEQY
TRBV7-6 | ASSLSGGDTDTQY